The source of this T cell receptor (beta chain) is a study of Ad26.COV2.S vaccination and SARS-CoV-2 variants. This CDR3 has 16 residues. V lost 6 bases, J lost 5 bases, and 22 bases lay in between. Germline V gene lookup returns CDR1 SEHNR and CDR2 FQNEAQ (reference sequence). Treatment here: some 20 received Ad26.COV2.S at low or high dose, single or two shots; roughly five received placebo; per-sample allocation not given. Specimens were obtained on day 63 following the first vaccine or placebo injection. Only in-frame clones appear in the TCRdb table, and some are missing; sequencing was by immunoSEQ multiplex PCR. The sample gives about 440,000 clones, around 90% of which show up once; around 13% is in the top ten.

The chain recombines TRBV7-9 with TRBJ1-1, with D possibly being TRBD1 (6 bases). This sample comprised peripheral blood, obtained in a trial of Ad26.COV2.S vaccine versus placebo. The source of this sequence is a person aged 18-65 years who received the Ad26.COV2.S COVID-19 vaccine or a placebo. The CDR3: CASRTGTYKKETEAFF. The CDR3 DNA reads TGTGCCAGCAGGACGGGGACATACAAAAAGGAGACTGAAGCTTTCTTT. The whole variable domain, remainder taken from reference TRBV7-9 and TRBJ1-1, is DTGVSQNPRHKITKRGQNVTFRCDPISEHNRLYWYRQTLGQGPEFLTYFQNEAQLEKSRLLSDRFSAERPKGSFSTLEIQRTEQGDSAMYLCASRTGTYKKETEAFFGQGTRLTVV.